The present T cell receptor (beta chain) was sequenced within a study of CD8 T cells in ankylosing spondylitis. This CDR3 region has 16 residues. V gave up 2 bases and J gave up 9 bases; unmatched junction bases: 6. The germline V gene encodes CDR1 MNHEY and CDR2 SVGAGI. Construction of TCR beta libraries was performed using quantitative 5'-RACE with molecular barcodes. MiXCR was run by TCRdb on the 5' RACE reads, yielding one entry per CDR3 protein. There are some 700,000 distinct CDR3 sequences in the sample; roughly 19% occur only once, and approximately 18% lies in the top ten. Study findings and constraints: Certain motif variants had earlier been reported in reactive arthritis synovial fluid and blood. Typical of ankylosing spondylitis blood, it appeared, was a TCR beta motif of 7 or 8 highly homologous variants. The disease-linked clones had a CD8+ phenotype and low blood frequencies.

This clonotype was picked up a small number of times. The antigen is unknown. Sequencing was carried out using blood, either unsorted or a sorted T cell fraction (not recorded which). The chain employs TRBV6-5 and TRBJ2-2; TRBD2 aligns across 13 bases. The sequence derives from a male donor with ankylosing spondylitis. The CDR3 region is CASSYLGTSGDRELFF. In DNA form, the CDR3 reads TGTGCCAGCAGTTACCTAGGGACTAGCGGGGACAGGGAGCTGTTTTTT.